A selection of T cell receptor beta chains follows, all from one sample in a study of cytomegalovirus exposure and HLA in healthy donors. This table comes from immunoSEQ multiplex PCR, and its TCRdb copy is limited to in-frame clones, with some not included. This table has roughly 95,000 clones, 85% appearing once. Material for sequencing was PBMCs. The receptors come from a man younger than 30 in good health and CMV-seropositive. Both conserved end residues are part of each CDR3. The D gene is left open where the match is weak. Clone size is stated in some rows and not others, as once, few, many or a class when expanded.

D gene	clone size	V gene	J gene	CDR3 DNA	CDR3 protein
-	-	TRBV7-8	TRBJ2-7	TGTGCCAGCAGCTCCGAGACTCCCCTGCCCTACGAGCAGTACTTC	CASSSETPLPYEQYF
-	few	TRBV27	TRBJ2-2	TGTGCCAGCAGTTGGGGGCTGGACACCGGGGAGCTGTTTTTT	CASSWGLDTGELFF
-	-	TRBV6-4	TRBJ1-3	TGTGCCAGCAGTGACTCGGGCAGCCTCTCTGGAAACACCATATATTTT	CASSDSGSLSGNTIYF
-	-	TRBV10-2	TRBJ1-1	TGCGCCAGCAGTTCTATAACGATAGACACTGAAGCTTTCTTT	CASSSITIDTEAFF
TRBD1	-	TRBV5-1	TRBJ1-2	TGCGCCAGCAGCTTAGGAGGACAGGGTACAGGCTACACCTTC	CASSLGGQGTGYTF
TRBD1	-	TRBV5-1	TRBJ2-7	TGCGCCAGCAGCTTGGACCCAGGGGGCTTATCCTACGAGCAGTACTTC	CASSLDPGGLSYEQYF
-	-	TRBV9	TRBJ1-3	TGTGCCAGCAGCGTAGCTACGATAGGAGAATTCTCTGGAAACACCATATATTTT	CASSVATIGEFSGNTIYF
TRBD2	once	TRBV2	TRBJ2-1	TGTGCCAGCAGTGTGCTAGCGGGTAGATACAATGAGCAGTTCTTC	CASSVLAGRYNEQFF
-	-	TRBV11-3	TRBJ1-2	TGTGCCAGCAGCGGATACGGAGTGAACTATGGCTACACCTTC	CASSGYGVNYGYTF
TRBD2	-	TRBV7-9	TRBJ2-1	TGTGCCAGCAGCTTAGGGGCGGGAGTAGCCTACAATGAGCAGTTCTTC	CASSLGAGVAYNEQFF
TRBD2	few	TRBV10-3	TRBJ2-2	TGTGCCATCAGCCTGGGACTAGCGGGAGTGGGGACCGGGGAGCTGTTTTTT	CAISLGLAGVGTGELFF
TRBD2	-	TRBV28	TRBJ2-2	TGTGCCAGCAGTTCCCCCGCTAGCGGGAGACTCACCGGGGAGCTGTTTTTT	CASSSPASGRLTGELFF
-	-	TRBV5-1	TRBJ1-1	TGCGCCAGCAGTGGGGGCCAGAACACTGAAGCTTTCTTT	CASSGGQNTEAFF
TRBD1	-	TRBV6-5	TRBJ2-7	TGTGCCAGCAGTATCCGGGACAGGGGACCCTACGAGCAGTACTTC	CASSIRDRGPYEQYF
TRBD1	-	TRBV6-1	TRBJ1-5	TGTGCCAGCAGTGAGCGGACAGGGGGCCTCGGCAATCAGCCCCAGCATTTT	CASSERTGGLGNQPQHF
TRBD1	-	TRBV5-1	TRBJ2-7	TGCGCCAGCAGTTTGGGCAGGGGGCGGGAGCAGTACTTC	CASSLGRGREQYF
-	-	TRBV2	TRBJ1-4	TGTGCCAGCAGTGATAGGGGAGGCGAAAAACTGTTTTTT	CASSDRGGEKLFF
TRBD1	-	TRBV19	TRBJ1-1	TGTGCCAGTAGCTACGACGCACAGGGGAGCACTGAAGCTTTCTTT	CASSYDAQGSTEAFF
-	-	TRBV7-9	TRBJ2-7	TGTGCCAGCAGCAGGGGTGGCTCCTACGAGCAGTACTTC	CASSRGGSYEQYF
-	-	TRBV20-1	TRBJ1-1	TGCAGTGCGACAGGGAACACTGAAGCTTTCTTT	CSATGNTEAFF